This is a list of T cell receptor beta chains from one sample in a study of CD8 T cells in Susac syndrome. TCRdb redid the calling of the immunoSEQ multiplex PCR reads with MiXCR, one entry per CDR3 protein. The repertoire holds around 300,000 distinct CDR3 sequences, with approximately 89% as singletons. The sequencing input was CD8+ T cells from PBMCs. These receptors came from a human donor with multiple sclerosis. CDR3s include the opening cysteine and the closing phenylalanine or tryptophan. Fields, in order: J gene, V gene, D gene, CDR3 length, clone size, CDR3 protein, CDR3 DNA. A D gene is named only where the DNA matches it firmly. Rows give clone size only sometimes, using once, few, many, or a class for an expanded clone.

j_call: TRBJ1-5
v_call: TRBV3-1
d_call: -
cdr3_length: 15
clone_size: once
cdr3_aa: CASSQDSGTNQPQHF
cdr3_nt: TGTGCCAGCAGCCAAGATAGCGGAACCAATCAGCCCCAGCATTTT

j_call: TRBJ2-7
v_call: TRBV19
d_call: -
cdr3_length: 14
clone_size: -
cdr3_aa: CASSITGNSYEQYF
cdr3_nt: TGTGCCAGTAGTATAACAGGAAACTCCTACGAGCAGTACTTC

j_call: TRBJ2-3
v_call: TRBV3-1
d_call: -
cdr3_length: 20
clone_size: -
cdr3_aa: CASSQDRYERAKSSTDTQYF
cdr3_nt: TGTGCCAGCAGCCAAGATCGATATGAGCGGGCGAAATCTAGCACAGATACGCAGTATTTT

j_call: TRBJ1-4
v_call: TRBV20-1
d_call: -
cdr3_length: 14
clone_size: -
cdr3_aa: CSARDRAWNEKLFF
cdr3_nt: TGCAGTGCTAGAGACAGGGCGTGGAATGAAAAACTGTTTTTT

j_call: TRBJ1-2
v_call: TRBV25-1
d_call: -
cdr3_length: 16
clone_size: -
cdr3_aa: CASSEAYSSADYGYTF
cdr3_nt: TGTGCCAGCAGTGAAGCATATTCTTCCGCGGACTATGGCTACACCTTC

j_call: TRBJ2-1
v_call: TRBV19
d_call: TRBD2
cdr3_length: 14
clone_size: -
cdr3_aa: CASSILAGGSEQFF
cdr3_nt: TGTGCCAGTAGTATATTAGCGGGGGGCTCCGAGCAGTTCTTC

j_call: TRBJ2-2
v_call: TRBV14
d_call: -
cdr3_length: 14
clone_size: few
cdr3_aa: CASSQARWAGELFF
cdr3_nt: TGTGCCAGCAGCCAAGCCCGTTGGGCTGGGGAGCTGTTTTTT

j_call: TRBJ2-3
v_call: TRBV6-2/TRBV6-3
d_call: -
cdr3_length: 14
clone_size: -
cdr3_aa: CASSRTGPPDTQYF
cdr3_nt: TGTGCCAGCAGCAGAACAGGGCCGCCGGATACGCAGTATTTT

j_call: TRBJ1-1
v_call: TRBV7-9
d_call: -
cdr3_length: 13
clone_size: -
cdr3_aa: CASSPSPGTEAFF
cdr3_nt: TGTGCCAGCAGCCCTTCCCCGGGCACTGAAGCTTTCTTT

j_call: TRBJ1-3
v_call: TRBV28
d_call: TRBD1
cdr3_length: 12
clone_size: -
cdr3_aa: CASSSDRDTIYF
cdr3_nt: TGTGCCAGCAGTTCGGACAGGGACACCATATATTTT

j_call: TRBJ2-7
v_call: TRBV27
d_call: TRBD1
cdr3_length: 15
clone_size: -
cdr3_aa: CASSLSRTGGYEQYF
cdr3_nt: TGTGCCAGCAGTTTATCCCGGACAGGGGGGTACGAGCAGTACTTC

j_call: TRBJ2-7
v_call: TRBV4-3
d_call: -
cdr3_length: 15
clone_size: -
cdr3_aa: CASSHQRPPSYEQYF
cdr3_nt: TGCGCCAGCAGCCACCAACGGCCTCCGTCCTACGAGCAGTACTTC

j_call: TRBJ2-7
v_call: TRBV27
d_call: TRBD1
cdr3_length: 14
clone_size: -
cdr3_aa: CASRGQGRTYEQYF
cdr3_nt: TGTGCCAGCAGGGGACAGGGCAGAACCTACGAGCAGTACTTC

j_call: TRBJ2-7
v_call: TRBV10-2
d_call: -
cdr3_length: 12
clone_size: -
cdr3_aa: CASQAPFYEQYF
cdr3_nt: TGCGCCAGCCAGGCCCCCTTTTACGAGCAGTACTTC

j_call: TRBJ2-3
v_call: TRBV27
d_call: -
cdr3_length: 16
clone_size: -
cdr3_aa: CASRPISRGGADTQYF
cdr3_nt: TGTGCCAGCAGGCCCATCAGTAGGGGGGGGGCAGATACGCAGTATTTT

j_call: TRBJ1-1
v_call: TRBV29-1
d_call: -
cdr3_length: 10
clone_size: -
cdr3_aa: CSVETAEAFF
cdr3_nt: TGCAGCGTTGAAACAGCTGAAGCTTTCTTT

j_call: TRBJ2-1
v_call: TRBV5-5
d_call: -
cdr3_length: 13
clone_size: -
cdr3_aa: CASSFFTGGEQFF
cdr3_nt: TGTGCCAGCAGCTTTTTCACTGGGGGTGAGCAGTTCTTC

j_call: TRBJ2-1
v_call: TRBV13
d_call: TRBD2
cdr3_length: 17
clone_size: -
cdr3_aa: CASSLSAGGSSYNEQFF
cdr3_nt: TGTGCCAGCAGCTTATCAGCGGGGGGGAGCTCCTACAATGAGCAGTTCTTC

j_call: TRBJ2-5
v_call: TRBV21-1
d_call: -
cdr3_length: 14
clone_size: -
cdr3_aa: CASSKARGQETQYF
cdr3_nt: TGTGCCAGCAGCAAAGCCAGGGGCCAAGAGACCCAGTACTTC

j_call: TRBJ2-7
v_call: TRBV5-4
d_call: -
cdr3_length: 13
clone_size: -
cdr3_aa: CASSPPINYEQYF
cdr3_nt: TGTGCCAGCAGCCCGCCCATAAACTACGAGCAGTACTTC

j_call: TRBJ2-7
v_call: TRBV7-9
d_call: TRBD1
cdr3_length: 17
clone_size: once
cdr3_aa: CASSTTPGQGTSYEQYF
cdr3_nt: TGTGCCAGCAGCACCACCCCGGGACAGGGGACTTCCTACGAGCAGTACTTC

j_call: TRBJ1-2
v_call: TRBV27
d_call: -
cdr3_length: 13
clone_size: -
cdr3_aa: CASRPGAGGGYTF
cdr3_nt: TGTGCCAGCAGGCCGGGGGCCGGAGGGGGCTACACCTTC

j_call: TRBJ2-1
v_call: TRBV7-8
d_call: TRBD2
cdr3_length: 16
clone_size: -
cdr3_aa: CASSSPLAGASNEQFF
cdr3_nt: TGTGCCAGCAGCTCGCCACTAGCGGGAGCAAGCAATGAGCAGTTCTTC

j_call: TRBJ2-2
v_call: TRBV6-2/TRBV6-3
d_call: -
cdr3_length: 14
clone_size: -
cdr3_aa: CASSPAMESGELFF
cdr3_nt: TGTGCCAGCAGTCCTGCGATGGAGTCCGGGGAGCTGTTTTTT

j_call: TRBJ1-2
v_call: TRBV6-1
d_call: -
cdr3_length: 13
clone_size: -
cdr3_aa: CASSVQRPYGYTF
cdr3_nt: TGTGCCAGCAGTGTGCAGAGACCTTATGGCTACACCTTC

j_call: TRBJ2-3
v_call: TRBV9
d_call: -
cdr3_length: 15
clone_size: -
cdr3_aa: CASSVQGSLADTQYF
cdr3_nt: TGTGCCAGCAGCGTGCAGGGGTCGTTGGCAGATACGCAGTATTTT

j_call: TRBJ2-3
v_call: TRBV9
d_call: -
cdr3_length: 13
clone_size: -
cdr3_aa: CASSASLTDTQYF
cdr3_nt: TGTGCCAGCAGCGCCTCACTCACAGATACGCAGTATTTT

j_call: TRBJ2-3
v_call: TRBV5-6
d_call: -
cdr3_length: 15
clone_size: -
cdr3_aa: CASSLHGASTDTQYF
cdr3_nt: TGTGCCAGCAGCTTGCATGGAGCTAGCACAGATACGCAGTATTTT

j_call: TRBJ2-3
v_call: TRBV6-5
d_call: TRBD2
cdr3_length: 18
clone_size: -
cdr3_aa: CASSLLAGAVPSTDTQYF
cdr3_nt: TGTGCCAGCAGTTTATTAGCGGGGGCCGTTCCTAGCACAGATACGCAGTATTTT

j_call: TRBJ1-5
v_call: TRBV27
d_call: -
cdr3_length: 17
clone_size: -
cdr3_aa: CASSLLALRDSNQPQHF
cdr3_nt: TGTGCCAGCAGTTTATTAGCACTAAGGGATAGCAATCAGCCCCAGCATTTT

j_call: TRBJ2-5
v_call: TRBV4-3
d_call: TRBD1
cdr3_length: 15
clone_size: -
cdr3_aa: CASSARDRERETQYF
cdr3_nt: TGCGCCAGCAGCGCCCGGGACAGGGAACGAGAGACCCAGTACTTC

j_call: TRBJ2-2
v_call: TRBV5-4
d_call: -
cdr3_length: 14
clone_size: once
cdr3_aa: CASSVAVSGGELFF
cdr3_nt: TGTGCCAGCAGCGTTGCGGTGTCGGGCGGGGAGCTGTTTTTT

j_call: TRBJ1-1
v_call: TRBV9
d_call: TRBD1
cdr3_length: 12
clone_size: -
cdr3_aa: CASSGDRYEAFF
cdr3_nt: TGTGCCAGCAGCGGGGACAGGTATGAAGCTTTCTTT

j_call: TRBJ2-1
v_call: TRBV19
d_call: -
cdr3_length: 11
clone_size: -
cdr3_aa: CASSTDNEQFF
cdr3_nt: TGTGCCAGTAGTACAGACAATGAGCAGTTCTTC

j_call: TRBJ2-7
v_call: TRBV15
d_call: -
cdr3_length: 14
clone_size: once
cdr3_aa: CATSREGDAYEQYF
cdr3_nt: TGTGCCACCAGCAGAGAAGGGGATGCCTACGAGCAGTACTTC

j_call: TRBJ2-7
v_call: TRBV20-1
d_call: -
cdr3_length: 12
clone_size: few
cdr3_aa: CSARGPTYEQYF
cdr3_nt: TGCAGTGCTAGGGGACCCACCTACGAGCAGTACTTC

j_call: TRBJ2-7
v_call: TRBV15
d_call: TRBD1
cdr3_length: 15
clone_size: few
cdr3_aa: CATSRSGTGFDEQYF
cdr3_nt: TGTGCCACCAGCAGATCCGGGACAGGGTTCGACGAGCAGTACTTC

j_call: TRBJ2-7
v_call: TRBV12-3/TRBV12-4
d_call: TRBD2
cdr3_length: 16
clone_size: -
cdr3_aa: CASSPGTSGRSYEQYF
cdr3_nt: TGTGCCAGCAGTCCTGGGACTAGCGGTCGCTCCTACGAGCAGTACTTC

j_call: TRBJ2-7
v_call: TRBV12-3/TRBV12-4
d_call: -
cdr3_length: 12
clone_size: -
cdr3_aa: CASRVGGGEQYF
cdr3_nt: TGTGCCAGCAGGGTAGGGGGGGGCGAGCAGTACTTC

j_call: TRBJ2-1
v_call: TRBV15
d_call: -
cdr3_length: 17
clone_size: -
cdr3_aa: CATSKTRTVKGYNEQFF
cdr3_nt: TGTGCCACCAGCAAGACACGGACGGTCAAAGGATACAATGAGCAGTTCTTC

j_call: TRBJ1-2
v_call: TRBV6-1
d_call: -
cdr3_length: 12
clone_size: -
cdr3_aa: CASSDGAADHTF
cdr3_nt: TGTGCCAGCAGTGACGGGGCCGCGGACCACACCTTC

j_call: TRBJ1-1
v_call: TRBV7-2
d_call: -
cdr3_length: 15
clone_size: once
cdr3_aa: CASSLGGPWGTEAFF
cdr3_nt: TGTGCCAGCAGCTTAGGGGGACCGTGGGGCACTGAAGCTTTCTTT

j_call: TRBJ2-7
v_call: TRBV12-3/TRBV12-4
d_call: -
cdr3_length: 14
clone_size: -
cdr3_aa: CASSLRITPYEQYF
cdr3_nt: TGTGCCAGCAGTTTAAGGATCACCCCCTACGAGCAGTACTTC

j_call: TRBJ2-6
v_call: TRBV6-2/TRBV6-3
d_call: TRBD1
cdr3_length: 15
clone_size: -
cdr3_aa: CASSWTGSGANVLTF
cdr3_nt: TGTGCCAGCAGCTGGACAGGCTCTGGGGCCAACGTCCTGACTTTC

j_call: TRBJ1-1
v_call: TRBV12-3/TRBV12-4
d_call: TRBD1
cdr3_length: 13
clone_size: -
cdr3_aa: CASSVPGGPEAFF
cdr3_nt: TGTGCCAGCTCCGTCCCAGGGGGCCCTGAAGCTTTCTTT